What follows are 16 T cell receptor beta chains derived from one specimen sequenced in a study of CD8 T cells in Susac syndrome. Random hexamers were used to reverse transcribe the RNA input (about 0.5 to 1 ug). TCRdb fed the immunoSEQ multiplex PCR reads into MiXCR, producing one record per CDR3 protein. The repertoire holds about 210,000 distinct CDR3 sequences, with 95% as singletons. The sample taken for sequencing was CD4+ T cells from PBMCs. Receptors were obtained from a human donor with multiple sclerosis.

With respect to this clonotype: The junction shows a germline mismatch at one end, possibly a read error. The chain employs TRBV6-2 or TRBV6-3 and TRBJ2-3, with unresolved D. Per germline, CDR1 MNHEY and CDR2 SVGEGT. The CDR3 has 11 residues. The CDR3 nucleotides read TGTGCCAGCAGTGACTCAGATACGCAGTATTTT. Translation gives CASSDSDTQYF.

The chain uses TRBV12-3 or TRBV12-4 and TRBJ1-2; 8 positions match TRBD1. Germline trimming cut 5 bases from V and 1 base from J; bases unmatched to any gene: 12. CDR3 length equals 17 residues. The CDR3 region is CASSPRVDRAYNYGYTF. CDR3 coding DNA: TGTGCCAGCAGTCCGCGCGTGGACAGGGCCTATAACTATGGCTACACCTTC.

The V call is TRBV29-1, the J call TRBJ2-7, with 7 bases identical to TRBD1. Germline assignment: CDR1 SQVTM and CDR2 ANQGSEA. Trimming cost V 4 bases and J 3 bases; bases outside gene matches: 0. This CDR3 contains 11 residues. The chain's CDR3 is CSVGTGYEQYF. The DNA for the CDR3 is TGCAGCGTTGGGACAGGCTACGAGCAGTACTTC.

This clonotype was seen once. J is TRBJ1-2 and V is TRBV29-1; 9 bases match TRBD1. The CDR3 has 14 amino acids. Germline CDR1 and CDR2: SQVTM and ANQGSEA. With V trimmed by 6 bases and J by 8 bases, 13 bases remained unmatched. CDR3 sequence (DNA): TGCAGCGTCCGGGACAGGGTCCGCGTTGGAGGCTACACCTTC. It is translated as CSVRDRVRVGGYTF.

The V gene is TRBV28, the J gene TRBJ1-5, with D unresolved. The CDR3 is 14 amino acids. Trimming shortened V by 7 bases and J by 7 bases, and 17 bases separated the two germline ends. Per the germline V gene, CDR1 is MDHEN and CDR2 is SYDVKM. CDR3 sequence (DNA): TGTGCCAGCAACCTGATGAGTGGAGAGCAGCCCCAGCATTTT. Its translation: CASNLMSGEQPQHF.

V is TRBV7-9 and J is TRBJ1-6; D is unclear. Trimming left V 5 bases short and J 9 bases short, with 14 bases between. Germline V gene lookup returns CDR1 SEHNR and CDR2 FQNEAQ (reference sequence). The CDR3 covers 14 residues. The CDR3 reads CASSQLGPSSPLHF. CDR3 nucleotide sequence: TGTGCCAGCAGCCAACTCGGACCTTCTTCACCCCTCCACTTT.

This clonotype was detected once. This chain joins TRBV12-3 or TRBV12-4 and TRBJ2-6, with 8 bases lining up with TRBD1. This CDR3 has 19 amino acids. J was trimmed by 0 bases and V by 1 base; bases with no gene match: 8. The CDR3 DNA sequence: TGTGCCAGCAGTTTAGGGACAGGGAATCGACCCTCTGGGGCCAACGTCCTGACTTTC. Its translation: CASSLGTGNRPSGANVLTF.

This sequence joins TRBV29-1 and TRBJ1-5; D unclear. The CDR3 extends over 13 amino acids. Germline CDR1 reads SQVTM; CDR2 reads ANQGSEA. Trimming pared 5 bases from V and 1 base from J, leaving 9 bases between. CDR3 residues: CSVQRGSNQPQHF. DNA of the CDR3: TGCAGCGTTCAAAGAGGCAGCAATCAGCCCCAGCATTTT.

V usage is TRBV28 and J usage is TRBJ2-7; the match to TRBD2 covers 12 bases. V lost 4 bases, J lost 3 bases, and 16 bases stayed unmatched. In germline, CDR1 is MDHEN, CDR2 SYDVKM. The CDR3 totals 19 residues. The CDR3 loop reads CASSSRTSGILHSFYEQYF. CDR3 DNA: TGTGCCAGCAGTTCTCGGACTAGCGGGATTCTCCACTCCTTCTACGAGCAGTACTTC.

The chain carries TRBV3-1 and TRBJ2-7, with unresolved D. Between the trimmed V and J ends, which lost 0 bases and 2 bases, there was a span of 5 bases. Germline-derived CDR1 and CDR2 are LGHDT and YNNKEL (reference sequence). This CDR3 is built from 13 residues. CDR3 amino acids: CASSQEPTYEQYF. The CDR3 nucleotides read TGTGCCAGCAGCCAAGAACCAACCTACGAGCAGTACTTC.

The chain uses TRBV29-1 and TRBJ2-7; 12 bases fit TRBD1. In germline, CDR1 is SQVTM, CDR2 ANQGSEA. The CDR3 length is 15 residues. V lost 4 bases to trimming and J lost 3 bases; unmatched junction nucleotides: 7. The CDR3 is CSVGGTGGGDYEQYF. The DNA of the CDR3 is TGCAGCGTTGGGGGGACAGGGGGCGGTGACTACGAGCAGTACTTC.

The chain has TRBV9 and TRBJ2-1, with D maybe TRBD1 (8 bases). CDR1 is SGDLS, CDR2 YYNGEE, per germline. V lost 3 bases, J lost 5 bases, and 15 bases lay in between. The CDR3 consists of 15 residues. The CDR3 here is CASSGRGTGHNEQFF. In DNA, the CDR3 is TGTGCCAGCAGCGGGCGGGGGACAGGCCACAATGAGCAGTTCTTC.

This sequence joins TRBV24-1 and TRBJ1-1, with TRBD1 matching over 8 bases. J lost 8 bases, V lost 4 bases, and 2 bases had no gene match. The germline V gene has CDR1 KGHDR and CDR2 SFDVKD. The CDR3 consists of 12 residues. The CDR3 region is CATSDRTGEAFF. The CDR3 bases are TGTGCCACCAGTGACCGGACAGGGGAAGCTTTCTTT.

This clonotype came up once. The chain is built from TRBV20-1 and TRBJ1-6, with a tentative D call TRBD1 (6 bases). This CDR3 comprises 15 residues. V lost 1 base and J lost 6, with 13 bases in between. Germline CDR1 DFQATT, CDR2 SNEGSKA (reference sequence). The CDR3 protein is CSARGDGQINSPLHF. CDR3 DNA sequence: TGCAGTGCTAGAGGTGACGGACAGATTAATTCACCCCTCCACTTT.

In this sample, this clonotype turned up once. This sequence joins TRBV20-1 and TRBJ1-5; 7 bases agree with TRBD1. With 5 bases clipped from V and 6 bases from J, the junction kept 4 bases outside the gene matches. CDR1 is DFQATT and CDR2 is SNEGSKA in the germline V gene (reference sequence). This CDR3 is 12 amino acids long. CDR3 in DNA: TGCAGTGCTTCTACAGGGGTTCAGCCCCAGCATTTT. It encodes CSASTGVQPQHF.

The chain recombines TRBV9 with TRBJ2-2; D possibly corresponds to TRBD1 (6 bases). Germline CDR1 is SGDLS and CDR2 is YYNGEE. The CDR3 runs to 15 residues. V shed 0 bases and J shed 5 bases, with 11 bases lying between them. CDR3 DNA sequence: TGTGCCAGCAGCGTAGGTCAGGGGCGGACCGGGGAGCTGTTTTTT. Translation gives CASSVGQGRTGELFF. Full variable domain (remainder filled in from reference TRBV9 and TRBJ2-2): DSGVTQTPKHLITATGQRVTLRCSPRSGDLSVYWYQQSLDQGLQFLIQYYNGEERAKGNILERFSAQQFPDLHSELNLSSLELGDSALYFCASSVGQGRTGELFFGEGSRLTVL.